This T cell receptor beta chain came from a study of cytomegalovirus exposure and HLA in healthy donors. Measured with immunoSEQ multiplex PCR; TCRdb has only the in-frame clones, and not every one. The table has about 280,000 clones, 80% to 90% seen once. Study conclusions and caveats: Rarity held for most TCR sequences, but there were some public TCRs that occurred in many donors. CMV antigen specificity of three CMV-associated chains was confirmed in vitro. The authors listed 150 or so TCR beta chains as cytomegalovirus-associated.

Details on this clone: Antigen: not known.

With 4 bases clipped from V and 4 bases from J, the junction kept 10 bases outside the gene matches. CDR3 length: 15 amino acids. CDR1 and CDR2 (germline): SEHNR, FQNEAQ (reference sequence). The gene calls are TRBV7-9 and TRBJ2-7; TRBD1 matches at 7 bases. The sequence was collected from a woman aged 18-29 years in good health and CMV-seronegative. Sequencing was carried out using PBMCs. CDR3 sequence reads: CASSSWGTDHYEQYF. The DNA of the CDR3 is TGTGCCAGCAGCTCGTGGGGGACAGATCATTACGAGCAGTACTTC.